This T cell receptor (beta chain) derives from a study of glioma-infiltrating T cells after dendritic cell vaccination. Study in general: Dendritic cell vaccination trial patients had either newly diagnosed or recurrent glioblastoma. Between the early 2000s and the early 2010s, patients got autologous tumor lysate-pulsed dendritic cell vaccines.

The method was immunoSEQ multiplex PCR; TCRdb's version includes in-frame clones alone and lacks a portion of them. This repertoire shows more than 95,000 clones, roughly 76% found once; its top ten account for about an eighth. The CDR3 runs 14 residues. Trimming removed 4 bases from V and 5 bases from J; junction bases left unmatched: 7. CDR1 is SNHLY, CDR2 FYNNEI, per germline. This receptor was taken from a human donor with glioblastoma. Sequencing used blood, obtained before dendritic cell vaccination. The chain has TRBV2 and TRBJ2-5, with 7 positions matching TRBD2. The CDR3 region is CASSVLAVEETQYF. The CDR3 DNA is TGTGCCAGCAGTGTCCTAGCGGTGGAGGAGACCCAGTACTTC.